A single sample gave rise to the 26 T cell receptor beta chains below, sequenced in a study of cytomegalovirus exposure and HLA in healthy donors. Use of 60 Vbeta and 13 Jbeta primers characterized the PCR. Assay used: immunoSEQ multiplex PCR; TCRdb lists only in-frame clones, some missing. Found here are approximately 140,000 clones, around 60% of them singletons; the top ten hold 7% to 8.5%. The sequencing input was PBMCs. These receptors were collected from an older woman in good health and CMV-seropositive.

This clone was detected a few times. V is TRBV6-5 and J is TRBJ2-1; TRBD1 might be the D (6 bases). This CDR3 has 16 residues. Looked up from germline, CDR1 is MNHEY and CDR2 is SVGAGI. The V end was cut by 3 bases, the J end by 4 bases, with 16 bases between. In DNA form, the CDR3 reads TGTGCCAGCAGTTATATGGGGGCGAAAAGATACAATGAGCAGTTCTTC. Its translation is CASSYMGAKRYNEQFF.

This clone was detected a few times. The chain carries TRBV7-6 and TRBJ2-7, with D unresolved. With 1 base removed from V and 0 bases from J, the gap between germline ends came to 10 bases. In germline, CDR1 is SGHVS, CDR2 FNYEAQ. This CDR3 has 15 amino acids. The CDR3 spells CASSLEASASYEQYF. CDR3 bases: TGTGCCAGCAGCTTAGAGGCGAGCGCCTCCTACGAGCAGTACTTC.

The rearrangement links TRBV11-2 to TRBJ1-1; 10 positions match TRBD1. This CDR3 comprises 14 residues. Trimming removed 4 bases from V and 5 bases from J; junction bases left unmatched: 4. The V gene's germline CDR1 is SGHAT and CDR2 FQNNGV. CDR3: CASSYRTGGTEAFF. The CDR3 DNA reads as TGTGCCAGCAGCTATCGGACAGGGGGGACTGAAGCTTTCTTT.

The chain combines TRBV7-2 with TRBJ2-5; 8 positions match TRBD2. The CDR3 extends over 15 amino acids. V gave up 2 bases and J gave up 4 bases; unmatched junction bases: 6. The germline V gene has CDR1 SGHTA and CDR2 FQGNSA. CDR3 loop: CASSLSGLAGETQYF. CDR3 DNA: TGTGCCAGCAGCTTATCGGGGCTAGCGGGAGAGACCCAGTACTTC.

DNA for the CDR3: TGTGCCAGCAGTTTAGCGGGTCTTAGCACAGATACGCAGTATTTT. This encodes CASSLAGLSTDTQYF. The V gene is TRBV5-6, the J gene TRBJ2-3; 7 nucleotides agree with TRBD2. Germline loops: CDR1 SGHDT, CDR2 YYEEEE. The CDR3 is made up of 15 amino acids. J was trimmed by 0 bases and V by 5 bases; bases with no gene match: 6. Full variable domain (missing parts from reference TRBV5-6 and TRBJ2-3): DAGVTQSPTHLIKTRGQQVTLRCSPKSGHDTVSWYQQALGQGPQFIFQYYEEEERQRGNFPDRFSGHQFPNYSSELNVNALLLGDSALYLCASSLAGLSTDTQYFGPGTRLTVL.

This clone was counted at least ten times. The J gene is TRBJ2-7, the V gene TRBV11-2, with 11 nucleotides matching TRBD2. V lost 5 bases and J lost 9; bases outside the gene matches: 6. The CDR3 runs to 13 residues. CDR1 and CDR2 (germline): SGHAT, FQNNGV. As DNA, the CDR3 is TGTGCCAGCAGCCTTACGGGACTAGCGGTGCAGTACTTC. This sequence encodes CASSLTGLAVQYF.

The chain couples TRBV18 to TRBJ2-7; 8 bases map to TRBD1. J lost 2 bases, V lost 3 bases, and 9 bases had no gene match. CDR1 KGHSH and CDR2 LQKENI come from the germline V gene. CDR3 size: 16 residues. The CDR3, as DNA: TGTGCCAGCTCACCTCGGGGACAGGCGGGCGCCTACGAGCAGTACTTC. Translation: CASSPRGQAGAYEQYF.

The V call is TRBV18, the J call TRBJ2-6; 10 nucleotides align to TRBD1. V dropped 9 bases and J dropped 0; count of bases not matched to a gene: 11. CDR1 is KGHSH and CDR2 is LQKENI in the germline V gene. The CDR3 covers 18 residues. The CDR3 nucleotides read TGTGCCAGTCAAACCGGGACAGGGGCCAACTCTGGGGCCAACGTCCTGACTTTC. It is translated as CASQTGTGANSGANVLTF.

The chain joins TRBV7-9 to TRBJ2-7; 7 bases are a match to TRBD1. The CDR3 runs 15 residues. The germline V gene encodes CDR1 SEHNR and CDR2 FQNEAQ (reference sequence). The V gene end was trimmed by 1 base and the J gene end by 3 bases; junction bases not matched to a gene: 6. The CDR3 region has the DNA TGTGCCAGCAGCTTAGGTTTAGGGGGCCTCTACGAGCAGTACTTC. Protein: CASSLGLGGLYEQYF. Full variable domain (rest looked up from reference TRBV7-9 and TRBJ2-7): DTGVSQNPRHKITKRGQNVTFRCDPISEHNRLYWYRQTLGQGPEFLTYFQNEAQLEKSRLLSDRFSAERPKGSFSTLEIQRTEQGDSAMYLCASSLGLGGLYEQYFGPGTRLTVT.

The chain combines TRBV2 with TRBJ1-4; TRBD1 agrees at 7 bases. Germline-derived CDR1 and CDR2 are SNHLY and FYNNEI. The CDR3 sequence is 12 residues long. The V segment lost 8 bases and the J segment 6 bases; nucleotides outside the gene matches: 3. The CDR3 coding sequence is TGTGCCAGCGGGGGGACAGATGAAAAACTGTTTTTT. It translates to CASGGTDEKLFF. Combining the CDR3 with reference TRBV2 and TRBJ1-4 gives the whole variable domain EPEVTQTPSHQVTQMGQEVILRCVPISNHLYFYWYRQILGQKVEFLVSFYNNEISEKSEIFDDQFSVERPDGSNFTLKIRSTKLEDSAMYFCASGGTDEKLFFGSGTQLSVL.

This chain uses TRBV5-6 with TRBJ2-7; the match to TRBD2 covers 12 bases. The CDR3 is 14 amino acids. The germline V gene has CDR1 SGHDT and CDR2 YYEEEE. Trimming took 5 bases from V and 4 from J; bases not matched to a gene: 4. This CDR3 reads CASSPGLAGYEQYF. The CDR3 DNA reads TGTGCCAGCAGTCCTGGACTAGCGGGATACGAGCAGTACTTC.

This sequence joins TRBV14 and TRBJ2-5; D is ambiguous. This CDR3 is 14 amino acids long. Germline assignment: CDR1 SGHDN and CDR2 FVKESK. With 2 bases removed from V and 1 base from J, the gap between germline ends came to 8 bases. CDR3 DNA: TGTGCCAGCAGCCAAAACTGGAGCCAAGAGACCCAGTACTTC. Amino acid sequence: CASSQNWSQETQYF.

The chain carries TRBV4-2 and TRBJ2-5, with 7 bases lining up with TRBD1. Germline trimming cut 10 bases from V and 1 base from J; bases unmatched to any gene: 9. This CDR3 region has 14 residues. The V gene's germline CDR1 is LGHNA and CDR2 YNFKEQ. DNA for the CDR3: TGTGCCACCGCAGGGGGAGATGGCCAAGAGACCCAGTACTTC. This translates into CATAGGDGQETQYF.

This clone occurred once. The genes are TRBV6-1 and TRBJ2-1; 7 nucleotides align to TRBD2. This CDR3 has 15 residues. J was trimmed by 4 bases and V by 7 bases; bases with no gene match: 10. The germline CDR1 and CDR2 sequences are MNHNS and SASEGT. The CDR3 DNA follows: TGTGCCAGCACGAGGGGAGGGGCCGATTACAATGAGCAGTTCTTC. It translates to CASTRGGADYNEQFF.

The rearrangement links TRBV28 to TRBJ1-2; no clear D. Trimming shortened V by 7 bases and J by 5 bases, and 11 bases separated the two germline ends. The germline CDR1 and CDR2 sequences are MDHEN and SYDVKM. The CDR3 consists of 12 residues. The CDR3 DNA is TGTGCCAGCATGAATCCACGGTATGGCTACACCTTC. It codes for CASMNPRYGYTF.

This clone was recorded a few times. V usage is TRBV5-4 and J usage is TRBJ1-1, with 7 bases matching TRBD1. Losses at the gene ends were 7 bases for V and 5 bases for J; bases not matched to a gene: 11. The CDR3 is 14 residues long. CDR1 is SGHNT, CDR2 YYREEE, per germline (reference sequence). CDR3: CASGREGAGTEAFF. CDR3 sequence (DNA): TGTGCCAGCGGGAGAGAGGGGGCTGGGACTGAAGCTTTCTTT. The full variable domain, in which reference TRBV5-4 and TRBJ1-1 provide the parts outside the CDR3, is ETGVTQSPTHLIKTRGQQVTLRCSSQSGHNTVSWYQQALGQGPQFIFQYYREEENGRGNFPPRFSGLQFPNYSSELNVNALELDDSALYLCASGREGAGTEAFFGQGTRLTVV.

This rearrangement joins TRBV27 to TRBJ1-1; TRBD1 matches at 7 bases. The V and J ends lost 9 bases and 4 bases, in that order; junction bases with no gene match: 11. The CDR3 totals 14 residues. The germline V gene encodes CDR1 MNHEY and CDR2 SMNVEV (reference sequence). This chain's CDR3 is CASFRDRDTTEAFF. CDR3 DNA sequence: TGTGCCAGTTTCCGGGACAGAGACACCACTGAAGCTTTCTTT.

This chain joins TRBV4-2 and TRBJ2-3; perhaps TRBD2 as D (5 bases). The CDR3 length is 17 residues. Per germline, CDR1 LGHNA and CDR2 YNFKEQ. V shed 5 bases and J shed 0 bases, with 18 bases lying between them. The CDR3 spells CASSSLEVGSSTDTQYF. The DNA for the CDR3 is TGTGCCAGCAGCTCTCTGGAGGTCGGTTCTAGCACAGATACGCAGTATTTT.

V usage is TRBV4-3 and J usage is TRBJ2-7; 13 bases match TRBD2. The V gene's germline CDR1 is LGHNA and CDR2 YSLEER. The CDR3 length is 16 residues. The J segment lost 0 bases and the V segment lost 4 bases, leaving 3 bases of the junction unmatched. CDR3 nucleotide sequence: TGCGCCAGCAGCCCCTGGACTAGCGGGGGCTCCTACGAGCAGTACTTC. This encodes CASSPWTSGGSYEQYF.

The V and J genes are TRBV27 and TRBJ1-2; 7 bases fit TRBD1. The CDR3 has 16 residues. Germline CDR1 is MNHEY and CDR2 is SMNVEV (reference sequence). V shed 4 bases and J 4 bases; nucleotides not matched to a gene: 12. As DNA, the CDR3 is TGTGCCAGCAGTTATAGAGGGGGCTTTGAGGTCTATGGCTACACCTTC. Protein product: CASSYRGGFEVYGYTF.

This rearrangement joins TRBV5-4 to TRBJ1-4, with 9 nucleotides matching TRBD1. This CDR3 contains 15 residues. Germline-derived CDR1 and CDR2 are SGHNT and YYREEE (reference sequence). V lost 2 bases and J lost 8; bases outside the gene matches: 7. CDR3 sequence reads: CASSFSGQGNEKLFF. Here the CDR3 DNA reads TGTGCCAGCAGCTTCTCGGGACAGGGAAACGAAAAACTGTTTTTT.

Here the CDR3 DNA reads TGTGCCAGCAGCGGCGCCACGCCGGCCAGCGGGGAGACCCAGTACTTC. This translates into CASSGATPASGETQYF. This chain connects TRBV9 to TRBJ2-5; maybe TRBD2 (6 bases). Germline CDR1 is SGDLS and CDR2 is YYNGEE. Between the trimmed V and J ends, which lost 3 bases and 5 bases, there was a span of 20 bases. This CDR3 is 16 amino acids long.

V and J are TRBV7-9 and TRBJ2-1; 8 bases are shared with TRBD1. Looked up from germline, CDR1 is SEHNR and CDR2 is FQNEAQ (reference sequence). V dropped 8 bases and J dropped 9; count of bases not matched to a gene: 21. This CDR3 has 17 residues. The CDR3 nucleotides are TGTGCCAGCTTACGCGCGGGGAACTTGGACAGGGTGGGTGAGCAGTTCTTC. It specifies CASLRAGNLDRVGEQFF.

The J gene is TRBJ2-7, the V gene TRBV27, with 8 bases identical to TRBD1. V lost 5 bases, J lost 3 bases, and 9 bases stayed unmatched. CDR3 size: 15 residues. The germline gives CDR1 MNHEY, CDR2 SMNVEV (reference sequence). The CDR3 sequence: CASSPGTGRYYEQYF. CDR3 nucleotides: TGTGCCAGCAGTCCCGGGACAGGTAGATACTACGAGCAGTACTTC.

The chain is built from TRBV5-4 and TRBJ2-3; 7 bases map to TRBD2. Trimming removed 0 bases from V and 13 bases from J; junction bases left unmatched: 17. Germline values: CDR1 SGHNT, CDR2 YYREEE (reference sequence). The CDR3 is made up of 16 amino acids. The CDR3 sequence is CASSLGPSGATWVKYF. The CDR3 nucleotides are TGTGCCAGCAGCTTGGGGCCTAGCGGAGCTACTTGGGTGAAGTATTTT.

Concerning this clone itself: The CDR3 does not close with the conserved phenylalanine or tryptophan, likely indicating a read error. V is TRBV6-6 and J is TRBJ2-7; TRBD2 agrees at 13 bases. V trimming: 6 bases; J trimming: 4 bases; junction bases outside the gene matches: 3. Per the germline V gene, CDR1 is MNHNY and CDR2 is SVGAGI (reference sequence). The CDR3 totals 14 residues. This CDR3 is CASRRTSGSYEQYL. CDR3 nucleotide sequence: TGTGCCAGCAGGAGGACTAGCGGGAGTTACGAGCAGTACCTC.